Listed below are T cell receptor beta chains from one sample, sequenced in a study of blood T cell repertoires in COVID-19. Repertoires were generated with immunoSEQ multiplex PCR, while TCRdb's copy carries only in-frame clones and drops some. The data hold over 90,000 clones, with roughly 88% observed a single time. Sequencing used peripheral blood. Receptor source: a human donor in a cohort sampled during active COVID-19. Both conserved end residues are part of each CDR3. A D gene is named only where the DNA matches it firmly. Not all rows give a size; the values are once, few, many and, for expanded clones, a class.

NA TRBJ1-5 TRBD1 TRBV2 TGTGCCAGCAGAGACCAGGGGGGCCAGCCCCAGCATTTT CASRDQGGQPQHF
NA TRBJ2-1 TRBD1 TRBV27 TGTGCCAGCAGTTTGAGACAGGGCAAGCATGAGCAGTTCTTC CASSLRQGKHEQFF
NA TRBJ1-2 NA TRBV20-1 TGCAGTGCTAGTGCAGGGTACGGCTACACCTTC CSASAGYGYTF
NA TRBJ2-5 NA TRBV18 TGTGCCAGCTCACCACAAGAGGGCTGGACCCAGTACTTC CASSPQEGWTQYF
NA TRBJ2-7 NA TRBV11-3 TGTGCCAGCAGCACACAGACTAGACCCTACGAGCAGTACTTC CASSTQTRPYEQYF
once TRBJ2-2 NA TRBV5-1 TGCGCCAGCAGCGGCCTCGAGCCGGGGTCCGGGGAGCTGTTTTTT CASSGLEPGSGELFF
NA TRBJ2-3 NA TRBV5-6 TGTGCCAGCAGCTTGCCAGGGCGAGATACGCAGTATTTT CASSLPGRDTQYF
NA TRBJ2-7 TRBD1 TRBV7-8 TGTGCCAGCAGCTTGCCTCTTACTCCGGGACAGGGAGGCTACGAGCAGTACTTC CASSLPLTPGQGGYEQYF
once TRBJ2-7 NA TRBV6-2/TRBV6-3 TGTGCCAGCAGTTACGGCAGGACCTACGAGCAGTACTTC CASSYGRTYEQYF
NA TRBJ1-1 NA TRBV5-1 TGCGCCAGCAGCTTGGATGGGTACGAGGACACTGAAGCTTTCTTT CASSLDGYEDTEAFF
once TRBJ1-2 NA TRBV18 TGTGCCAGCTCAATTAGGACAGCGCTCCCCTATGGCTACACCTTC CASSIRTALPYGYTF
NA TRBJ1-3 NA TRBV19 TGTGCCAGTCGACAGAGCTCTGGAAACACCATATATTTT CASRQSSGNTIYF
NA TRBJ1-2 TRBD1 TRBV6-5 TGTGCCAGCACCTTCGACGGGACAGACGGCTACACCTTC CASTFDGTDGYTF
NA TRBJ2-5 NA TRBV7-8 TGTGCCAGCAGGGCGGCACTCGTTTTGATTGAAGAGACCCAGTACTTC CASRAALVLIEETQYF
NA TRBJ2-2 TRBD1 TRBV5-8 TGTGCCAGCAGCTCATCAAAAACAGGGGGAAACACCGGGGAGCTGTTTTTT CASSSSKTGGNTGELFF
NA TRBJ2-3 NA TRBV27 TGTGCCAGCAGTTTCGAGAGCACAGATACGCAGTATTTT CASSFESTDTQYF
NA TRBJ2-1 NA TRBV19 TGTGCCAGTAGTATATCGGCAGGGGTGAATGAGCAGTTCTTC CASSISAGVNEQFF
once TRBJ1-1 NA TRBV18 TGTGCCAGCTCACCAGGAGTTACCGAAGCTTTCTTT CASSPGVTEAFF
NA TRBJ2-7 TRBD2 TRBV15 TGTGCCACCAGCAGAATGGGACTAGCCAGCTCCTACGAGCAGTACTTC CATSRMGLASSYEQYF
NA TRBJ2-1 NA TRBV5-1 TGCGCCAGCAGCGGGCGTCCCTCCTACAATGAGCAGTTCTTC CASSGRPSYNEQFF
once TRBJ1-2 NA TRBV3-1/TRBV3-2 TGTGCCAGCAGCCAAAGCAAGTTGACATACTATGGCTACACCTTC CASSQSKLTYYGYTF
NA TRBJ2-7 NA TRBV28 TGTGCCAGCAGTTTAAAGGGGTTCTCCTACGAGCAGTACTTC CASSLKGFSYEQYF
NA TRBJ1-1 TRBD1 TRBV10-3 TGTGCCGCGGCTCAACAGGGGGTAAACACTGAAGCTTTCTTT CAAAQQGVNTEAFF